This is a list of T cell receptor beta chains from one sample in a study of blood T cell repertoires in COVID-19. The method was immunoSEQ multiplex PCR; TCRdb's version includes in-frame clones alone and lacks a portion of them. The repertoire consists of about 35,000 clones, with around 73% occurring once and the leading ten covering over 35%. The sequenced sample consisted of peripheral blood. These receptors were collected from a man at least 80 years old with acute or convalescent COVID-19. The CDR3 runs from the conserved cysteine through the conserved F or W.

V gene	J gene	CDR3 protein
TRBV5-1	TRBJ2-3	CASSLAQGTDTQYF
TRBV20-1	TRBJ2-2	CSASSGGEAGELFF
TRBV6-1	TRBJ2-5	CASSVGASGGVETQYF
TRBV19	TRBJ2-1	CASSRTVDIYNEQFF
TRBV19	TRBJ2-7	CASSTGQIYEQYF
TRBV5-1	TRBJ2-5	CASSPPRFKETQYF
TRBV5-4	TRBJ2-7	CASSRGQGTTYEQYF
TRBV12-5	TRBJ1-2	CASGFGQAGYTF
TRBV4-2	TRBJ2-3	CASSQDWLIGGAGIADTQYF
TRBV10-3	TRBJ1-2	CAINQAYGYTF
TRBV7-9	TRBJ1-4	CASSLRDSTPTNEKLFF
TRBV5-1	TRBJ2-7	CASQIAGGSNEQYF
TRBV3-1/TRBV3-2	TRBJ1-2	CASSPQGADGYTF
TRBV29-1	TRBJ2-5	CSVALQGRETQYF
TRBV2	TRBJ1-1	CASSRQGANTEAFF
TRBV7-2	TRBJ2-5	CASSLVAGTQYF
TRBV7-2	TRBJ2-2	CASSLASGGATGELFF
TRBV7-2	TRBJ1-2	CASSRLETDGYTF
TRBV3-1/TRBV3-2	TRBJ1-5	CASSRLTGGDQPQHF
TRBV21-1	TRBJ2-7	CASRGLAGSYEQYF
TRBV11-3	TRBJ2-5	CASSFAGEETQYF
TRBV5-6	TRBJ2-3	CASSLRGTTDTQYF
TRBV6-2/TRBV6-3	TRBJ1-5	CASSYLAGGNQPQHF
TRBV6-6	TRBJ2-7	CASSYLQGGEQYF
TRBV12-5	TRBJ2-3	CASFLNLPGQGGDTQYF
TRBV19	TRBJ2-1	CASSPFRDRGVDEQFF
TRBV13	TRBJ2-1	CASSPGRLAGNEQFF
TRBV29-1	TRBJ2-3	CSVEGGAASTDTQYF
TRBV9	TRBJ1-4	CASSVGHGSREKLFF
TRBV27	TRBJ1-1	CASRVQLNTEAFF
TRBV7-3	TRBJ2-1	CASSLTARGSSYNEQFF
TRBV6-6	TRBJ2-1	CASSYRDRDNEQFF
TRBV2	TRBJ1-4	CASSAQGQGNEKLFF
TRBV5-4	TRBJ1-1	CASSGGKWSEAFF
TRBV7-2	TRBJ2-5	CASSSQGAETQYF
TRBV4-2	TRBJ1-3	CASSQDSDRGNTIYF
TRBV7-9	TRBJ2-3	CASSDTGGSTDTQYF
TRBV11-2	TRBJ2-5	CASSSDRVSETQYF
TRBV10-3	TRBJ2-1	CAISERTGSYNEQFF
TRBV7-6	TRBJ2-7	CASSLAGVRYEQYF
TRBV7-3	TRBJ2-1	CASSSPGTPYNEQFF
TRBV30	TRBJ1-2	CAWSAWGGDFGYTF
TRBV18	TRBJ2-2	CASSRGPSATGELFF
TRBV19	TRBJ2-5	CASSTGGGQETQYF
TRBV20-1	TRBJ2-2	CSASRDRGLTGELFF
TRBV15	TRBJ2-3	CATGSRDRVWDTQYF
TRBV5-1	TRBJ2-2	CASSLRLAGGPNTGELFF
TRBV4-1	TRBJ2-5	CASSQAPLSETQYF
TRBV10-1	TRBJ2-3	CASSTAGLDTDTQYF
TRBV7-2	TRBJ2-1	CASSLPGGGYNEQFF
TRBV3-1/TRBV3-2	TRBJ2-5	CASSQDRVLQTQYF
TRBV6-5	TRBJ1-2	CASRRGGLYGYTF
TRBV7-2	TRBJ2-7	CASSTPGQGVAEF
TRBV6-2/TRBV6-3	TRBJ1-5	CASSYLSNQPQHF
TRBV19	TRBJ1-5	CASSTGGRRQPQHF
TRBV29-1	TRBJ1-2	CSVGTGDGYTF
TRBV7-6	TRBJ2-5	CASSFGIKETQYF
TRBV4-1	TRBJ1-2	CASSQDRGYYGYTF
TRBV5-5	TRBJ2-1	CASSLGLKHNEQFF
TRBV30	TRBJ2-1	CAWSDLTKEQFF